This T cell receptor (beta chain) was recovered during a study of blood T cells in healthy people across ages. Whole-study findings and limits: Roughly linearly, TCR beta diversity per million T cells fell as age increased. Possibly confounding the expanded clonotype changes was the fact that donor CMV status was unknown. It was the long-lived donors that had more naive CD4+ cells and higher diversity than aged donors. Correlation between TCR beta diversity and naive T cell percentage was strong.

In regard to this clonotype: Its target is not known.

The V gene lost 3 bases and the J gene lost 4 bases, with 15 bases spanning the gap. The CDR3 spans 15 residues. The V gene's germline CDR1 is MNHEY and CDR2 SMNVEV (reference sequence). Combining a sample-barcoded 5' primer with a J-beta primer mix, a second PCR ran for roughly 7 to 12 cycles. TCRdb processed the 5' RACE reads anew with MiXCR; each CDR3 protein has one entry. The table includes about 1.8 million distinct CDR3 sequences, about 50% detected once. The source is a woman in her forties in good health. The material sequenced was blood. J is TRBJ2-5 and V is TRBV27; no reliable D call. The DNA for the CDR3 is TGTGCCAGCAGTTTGGTTTCCACCCGGAGAGAGACCCAGTACTTC. Protein: CASSLVSTRRETQYF.